This T cell receptor (beta chain) was sequenced during a study of PD-L1 blockade in urothelial cancer. Overall study context: Patients' atezolizumab regimen, 1,200 mg intravenously every 3 weeks, began in the mid-2010s.

Profiling relied on immunoSEQ multiplex PCR, and the TCRdb table lists in-frame clones only, not all of them. There are 45,000 to 55,000 clones in the sample; 70% to 85% occur only once, and 1.9% lies in the top ten. The CDR3 loop spans 16 amino acids. Per germline, CDR1 SGHRS and CDR2 YFSETQ. V lost 0 bases and J lost 0, with 7 bases in between. Time point given: peripheral blood 6 weeks after treatment start. Peripheral blood mononuclear cells were collected from every patient before and during treatment, yielding between 1 and 8 samples per patient. This receptor was obtained from a man aged 50-60 years with urothelial cancer. The chain carries TRBV5-1 and TRBJ2-6; D remains ambiguous. Sequences were derived from PBMCs, sampled around atezolizumab (anti-PD-L1) treatment. The CDR3 loop is CASSLDLNSGANVLTF. CDR3 DNA sequence: TGCGCCAGCAGCTTGGACTTGAACTCTGGGGCCAACGTCCTGACTTTC.